The sample holds many counts of the clone carrying this T cell receptor (beta chain). Ophthalmopathy patients had Clinical Activity Score at least 3, NOSPECS grade at least 4, duration under 3 months. This CDR3 is 13 amino acids long. V lost 5 bases and J 4 bases, leaving 11 bases between the germline ends. CDR1 and CDR2 (germline): SGHAT, FQNNGV. This specimen comes from a study of T cells in Graves' hyperthyroidism and ophthalmopathy. What was amplified from RNA transcripts were TCR beta CDR3 regions. HTBI primers were used for first-round RT-PCR of the TCR CDR3. MiXCR, applied by TCRdb to the multiplex PCR reads, yields one record per CDR3 protein. The sample contains under 400,000 distinct CDR3 sequences, 15% to 20% of which appear only once.

The specimen sequenced was blood. This sequence originates from a woman between 35 and 50 years old with Graves' ophthalmopathy. The chain employs TRBV11-2 and TRBJ1-2; no clear D gene. The CDR3 loop is CASSPGRPYGYTF. The CDR3 coding sequence is TGTGCCAGCAGCCCAGGACGGCCCTATGGCTACACCTTC.